These 10 T cell receptor beta chains share one sample of origin, sequenced in a study of blood T cell repertoires in COVID-19. Sequencing used immunoSEQ multiplex PCR; TCRdb keeps in-frame clones, though not all of them. This sample has about 98,000 clones; 75% to 90% occur once, and the top ten carry about 5.7%. Sequencing input: peripheral blood. The receptor set was obtained from a woman aged 50 to 65 with COVID-19, enrolled during active disease.

The rearrangement uses TRBV7-9 and TRBJ2-7; 10 positions match TRBD1. V was clipped by 5 bases and J by 3 bases; unmatched bases: 10. From germline, CDR1 is SEHNR and CDR2 FQNEAQ (reference sequence). The CDR3 extends over 16 amino acids. CDR3 sequence reads: CASSGDRDRGIYEQYF. The CDR3 DNA sequence: TGTGCCAGCAGCGGGGACCGGGACAGGGGAATCTACGAGCAGTACTTC.

V and J are TRBV3-1 (or the pseudogene TRBV3-2) and TRBJ2-1; the D gene is possibly TRBD1 (6 bases). Germline V gives CDR1 LGHDT, CDR2 YNNKEL (reference sequence). The CDR3 length is 13 residues. V was trimmed by 2 bases and J by 7 bases, leaving 9 bases between them. Here the CDR3 reads CASSQNRDNEQFF. DNA for the CDR3: TGTGCCAGCAGCCAAAACAGGGATAATGAGCAGTTCTTC.

This rearrangement joins TRBV7-8 to TRBJ1-5; 7 bases align to TRBD1. V lost 8 bases to trimming and J lost 1 base; unmatched junction nucleotides: 8. This CDR3 is 15 amino acids long. Germline V lookup: CDR1 SGHVS, CDR2 FQNEAQ. CDR3: CASAAYRGSNQPQHF. CDR3 nucleotides: TGTGCCAGCGCAGCTTACAGGGGCAGCAATCAGCCCCAGCATTTT.

The chain uses TRBV3-1 (or the pseudogene TRBV3-2) and TRBJ1-2, with 12 bases matching TRBD1. The CDR3 is made up of 14 amino acids. Germline V CDR1 and CDR2: LGHDT, YNNKEL (reference sequence). The V and J ends lost 3 bases and 4 bases, in that order; junction bases with no gene match: 0. Here the CDR3 reads CASSQGQGAYGYTF. The DNA for the CDR3 is TGTGCCAGCAGCCAGGGACAGGGGGCCTATGGCTACACCTTC.

The V and J genes are TRBV12-3 or TRBV12-4 and TRBJ1-1, with D unclear. Between the trimmed V and J ends, which lost 2 bases and 5 bases, there was a span of 6 bases. The CDR3 spans 12 residues. CDR3 sequence (DNA): TGTGCCAGCAGTTTATGGGAGACTGAAGCTTTCTTT. This gives the protein CASSLWETEAFF.

This clone occurred a few times. The V gene is TRBV28, the J gene TRBJ1-2; D perhaps matches TRBD1 (5 bases). V was pared by 5 bases and J by 6 bases, with 19 bases between. The CDR3 sequence is 15 residues long. CDR1 and CDR2 (germline): MDHEN, SYDVKM. This chain's CDR3 is CASSQGTPSVDGYTF. CDR3 DNA sequence: TGTGCCAGCAGTCAGGGTACACCCTCGGTCGATGGCTACACCTTC.

This clone was recorded once. V and J are TRBV10-3 and TRBJ1-2; weak D call: TRBD1 (5 bases). This CDR3 is 13 amino acids long. V lost 3 bases, J lost 4 bases, and 9 bases lay in between. CDR1 ENHRY and CDR2 SYGVKD come from the germline V gene. The CDR3 DNA follows: TGTGCCATCAGTGATTCAGGGCTCTATGGCTACACCTTC. Its protein is CAISDSGLYGYTF.

This chain uses TRBV19 with TRBJ2-7; 10 nucleotides line up with TRBD1. Germline CDR1 and CDR2: LNHDA and SQIVND (reference sequence). This CDR3 has 14 residues. J was trimmed by 3 bases and V by 7 bases; bases with no gene match: 6. This CDR3 reads CASTRTGGHYEQYF. As DNA, the CDR3 is TGTGCCAGTACCCGGACAGGGGGACACTACGAGCAGTACTTC.

This rearrangement joins TRBV6-5 to TRBJ1-4; D may be TRBD1 (6 bases). Germline V lookup: CDR1 MNHEY, CDR2 SVGAGI. V dropped 7 bases and J dropped 8 bases, with 14 bases sitting between them. The CDR3 is 13 residues long. CDR3 nucleotide sequence: TGTGCCAGCACTTCGGGGGGGCGCGAAAAACTGTTTTTT. Translating it yields CASTSGGREKLFF.

This rearrangement joins TRBV30 to TRBJ2-1; D may be TRBD2 (7 bases). The CDR3 extends over 15 amino acids. Deletions cut 0 bases from V and 4 bases from J, with 13 bases between. In germline, CDR1 is GTSNPN, CDR2 SVGIG (reference sequence). CDR3 amino acids: CAWSVRGGGYNEQFF. CDR3 in DNA: TGTGCCTGGAGTGTACGAGGGGGGGGGTACAATGAGCAGTTCTTC.